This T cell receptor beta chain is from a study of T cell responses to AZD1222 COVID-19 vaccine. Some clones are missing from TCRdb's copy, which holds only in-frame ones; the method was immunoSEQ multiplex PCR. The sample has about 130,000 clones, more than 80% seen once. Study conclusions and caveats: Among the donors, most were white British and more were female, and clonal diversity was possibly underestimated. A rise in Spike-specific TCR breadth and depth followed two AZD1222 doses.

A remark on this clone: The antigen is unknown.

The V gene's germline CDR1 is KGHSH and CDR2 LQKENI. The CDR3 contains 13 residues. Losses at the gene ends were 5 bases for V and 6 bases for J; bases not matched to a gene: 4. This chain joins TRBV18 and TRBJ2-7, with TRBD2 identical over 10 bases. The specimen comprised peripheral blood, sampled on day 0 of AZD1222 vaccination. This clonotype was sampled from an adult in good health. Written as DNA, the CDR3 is TGTGCCAGCTCATCAGCGGGGGGGCGCGAGCAGTACTTC. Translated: CASSSAGGREQYF. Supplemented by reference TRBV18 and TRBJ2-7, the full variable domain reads NAGVMQNPRHLVRRRGQEARLRCSPMKGHSHVYWYRQLPEEGLKFMVYLQKENIIDESGMPKERFSAEFPKEGPSILRIQQVVRGDSAAYFCASSSAGGREQYFGPGTRLTVT.